These 4 T cell receptor beta chains were sequenced from one sample in a study of cytomegalovirus exposure and HLA in healthy donors. Both 60 Vbeta primers and 13 Jbeta primers went into the PCR. Using immunoSEQ multiplex PCR, the repertoire was profiled, and TCRdb retains in-frame clones only, with some absent. Among some 120,000 clones listed, 82% were seen once. Source material: PBMCs. The receptors were gathered from a male donor in good health and CMV-seropositive.

The V and J genes are TRBV6-1 and TRBJ1-5; 7 bases line up with TRBD1. There are 14 residues in the CDR3. Germline values: CDR1 MNHNS, CDR2 SASEGT. The V segment lost 6 bases and the J segment 7 bases; nucleotides outside the gene matches: 9. CDR3 in amino acids: CASRGGSVWQPQHF. The CDR3 bases are TGTGCCAGCAGAGGGGGCAGCGTCTGGCAGCCCCAGCATTTT.

The V and J genes are TRBV4-2 and TRBJ2-2; 7 bases line up with TRBD2. The CDR3 sequence is 17 residues long. Trimming took 2 bases from V and 4 from J; bases not matched to a gene: 10. From germline, CDR1 is LGHNA and CDR2 YNFKEQ. The CDR3 here is CASSQFPPSGATGELFF. In DNA, the CDR3 is TGTGCCAGCAGCCAATTCCCCCCAAGCGGGGCCACCGGGGAGCTGTTTTTT.

The gene calls are TRBV18 and TRBJ2-1; TRBD2 matches 7 bases. In germline, CDR1 is KGHSH, CDR2 LQKENI. The CDR3 is made up of 15 amino acids. Trimming took 0 bases from V and 7 from J; bases not matched to a gene: 6. CDR3 coding DNA: TGTGCCAGCTCACCACCAAGCCAGGGAGGGAATGAGCAGTTCTTC. Translated: CASSPPSQGGNEQFF.

The chain recombines TRBV2 with TRBJ2-2, with D possibly being TRBD2 (6 bases). The CDR3 sequence is 14 residues long. Germline CDR1 SNHLY, CDR2 FYNNEI. V gave up 7 bases and J gave up 0 bases, with 9 bases separating them. The CDR3 DNA sequence: TGTGCCAGCACGCAGCGGGCGAACACCGGGGAGCTGTTTTTT. This codes for CASTQRANTGELFF.